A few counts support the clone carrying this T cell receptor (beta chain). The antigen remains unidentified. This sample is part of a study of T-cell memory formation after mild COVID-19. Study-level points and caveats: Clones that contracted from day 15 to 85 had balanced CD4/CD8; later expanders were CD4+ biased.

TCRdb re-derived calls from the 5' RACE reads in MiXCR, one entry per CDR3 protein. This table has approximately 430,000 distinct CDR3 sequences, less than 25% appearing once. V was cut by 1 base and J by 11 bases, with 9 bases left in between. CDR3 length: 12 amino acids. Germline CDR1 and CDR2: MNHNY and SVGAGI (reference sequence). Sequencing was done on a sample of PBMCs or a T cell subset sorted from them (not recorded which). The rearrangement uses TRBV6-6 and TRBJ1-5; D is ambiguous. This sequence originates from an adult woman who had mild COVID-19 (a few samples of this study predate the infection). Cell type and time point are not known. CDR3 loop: CASSYFDGSQHF. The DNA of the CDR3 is TGTGCCAGCAGTTACTTCGATGGCTCCCAGCATTTT.